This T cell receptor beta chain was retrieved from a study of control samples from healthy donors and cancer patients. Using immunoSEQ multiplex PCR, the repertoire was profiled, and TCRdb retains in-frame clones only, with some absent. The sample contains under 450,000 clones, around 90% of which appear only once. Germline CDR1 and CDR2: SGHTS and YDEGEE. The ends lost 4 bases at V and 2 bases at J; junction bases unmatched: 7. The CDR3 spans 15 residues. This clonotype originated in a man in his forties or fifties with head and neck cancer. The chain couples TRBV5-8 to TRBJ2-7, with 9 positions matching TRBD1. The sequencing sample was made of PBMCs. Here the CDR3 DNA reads TGTGCCAGCAGCAACCGGGACAGGGTCCCCTACGAGCAGTACTTC. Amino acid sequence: CASSNRDRVPYEQYF. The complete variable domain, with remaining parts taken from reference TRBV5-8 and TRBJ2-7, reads EAGVTQSPTHLIKTRGQQATLRCSPISGHTSVYWYQQALGLGLQFLLWYDEGEERNRGNFPPRFSGRQFPNYSSELNVNALELEDSALYLCASSNRDRVPYEQYFGPGTRLTVT.